This T cell receptor beta chain was observed in a study of blood T cell repertoires in COVID-19. TCRdb keeps only in-frame clones here, not all; method: immunoSEQ multiplex PCR. The sample yields 250,000 to 350,000 clones, 88% seen once. The V gene lost 0 bases and the J gene lost 6 bases, with 7 bases spanning the gap. Looked up from germline, CDR1 is SGHNT and CDR2 is YYREEE (reference sequence). This CDR3 region has 13 residues. The sequencing sample was made of peripheral blood. The chain has TRBV5-4 and TRBJ2-1; D ambiguous. This TCR derives from a woman in her thirties with COVID-19, enrolled during active disease. CDR3 bases: TGTGCCAGCAGCTTGGCCGGTCCCAATGAGCAGTTCTTC. Translating it yields CASSLAGPNEQFF.